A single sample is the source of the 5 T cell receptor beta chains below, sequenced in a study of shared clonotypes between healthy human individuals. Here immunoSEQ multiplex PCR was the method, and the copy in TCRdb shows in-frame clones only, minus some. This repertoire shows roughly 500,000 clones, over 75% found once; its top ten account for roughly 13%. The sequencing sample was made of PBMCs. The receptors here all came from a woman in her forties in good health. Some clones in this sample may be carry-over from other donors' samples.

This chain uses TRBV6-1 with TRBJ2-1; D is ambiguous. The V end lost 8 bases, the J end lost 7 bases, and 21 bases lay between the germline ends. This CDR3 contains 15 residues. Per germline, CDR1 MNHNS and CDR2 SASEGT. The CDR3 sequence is CASHDGVGRGNEQFF. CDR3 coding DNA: TGTGCCAGCCACGATGGGGTCGGCCGCGGTAATGAGCAGTTCTTC.

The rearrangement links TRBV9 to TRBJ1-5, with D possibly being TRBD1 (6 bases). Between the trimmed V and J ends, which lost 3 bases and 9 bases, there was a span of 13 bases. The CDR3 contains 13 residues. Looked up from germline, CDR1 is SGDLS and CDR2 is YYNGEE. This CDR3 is CASSDRVFRPQHF. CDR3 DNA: TGTGCCAGCAGCGACAGGGTTTTTCGGCCCCAGCATTTT.

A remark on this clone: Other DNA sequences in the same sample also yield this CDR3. The CDR3: CASSLRLASYNEQFF. The CDR3 DNA is TGTGCCAGCAGCCTCAGACTAGCCTCCTACAATGAGCAGTTCTTC. V usage is TRBV11-2 and J usage is TRBJ2-1; TRBD2 matches at 7 bases. The junction had 4 bases not matched to a gene; V was cut back by 5 bases and J by 0 bases. The length of the CDR3 is 15 residues. Germline values: CDR1 SGHAT, CDR2 FQNNGV.

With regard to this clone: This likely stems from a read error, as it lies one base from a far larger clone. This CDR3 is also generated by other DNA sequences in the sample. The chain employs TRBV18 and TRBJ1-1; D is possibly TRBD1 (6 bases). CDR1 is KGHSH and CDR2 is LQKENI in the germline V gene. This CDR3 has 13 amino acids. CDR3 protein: CASSQDGDTEAFF. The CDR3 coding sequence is TGTGCCAGCTCACAAGACGGGGACACCGAAGCTTTCTTT. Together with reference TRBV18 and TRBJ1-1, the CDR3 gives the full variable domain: NAGVMQNPRHLVRRRGQEARLRCSPMKGHSHVYWYRQLPEEGLKFMVYLQKENIIDESGMPKERFSAEFPKEGPSILRIQQVVRGDSAAYFCASSQDGDTEAFFGQGTRLTVV.

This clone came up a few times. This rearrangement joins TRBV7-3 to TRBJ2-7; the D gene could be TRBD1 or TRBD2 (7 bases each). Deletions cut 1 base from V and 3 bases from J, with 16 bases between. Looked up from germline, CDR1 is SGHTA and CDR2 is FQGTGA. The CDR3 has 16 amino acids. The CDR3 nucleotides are TGTGCCAGCAGCTTAAAGGCGGGGGACAGTAGCTACGAGCAGTACTTC. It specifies CASSLKAGDSSYEQYF.